The 13 T cell receptor beta chains presented below share a single source sample, sequenced in a study of CD8+ T cells in alopecia areata. Once RNA had been extracted, it was reverse transcribed into cDNA to act as the sequencing template. Libraries were prepared by immunoSEQ multiplex PCR; TCRdb keeps only in-frame clonotypes and omits some of them. Of about 180,000 clones in the sample, 51% were seen once. Sample treatment: oral pan-JAK inhibitor, 5-10 mg twice daily. The starting material was CD8+ T cells sorted from blood, obtained around week 54, from a patient treated with tofacitinib. These receptors all come from a human donor with alopecia areata.

CDR3 sequence: CASSLGQGALDTQYF. For the CDR3, the DNA is TGCGCCAGCAGCCTTGGACAGGGGGCATTGGATACGCAGTATTTT. The rearrangement uses TRBV5-1 and TRBJ2-3, with 11 positions matching TRBD1. This CDR3 has 15 amino acids. The V gene's germline CDR1 is SGHRS and CDR2 YFSETQ. The junction had 7 bases not matched to a gene; V was cut back by 4 bases and J by 6 bases.

This clone has only a few counts. The V gene is TRBV21-1, the J gene TRBJ2-7; the table's D call, TRBD1, was not checked against the DNA. TRBV21-1 is marked as a pseudogene. This CDR3 is 14 amino acids long. DNA of the CDR3: TGTGCCAGCAGCAAAGGTCAGGGGTTCTACGAGCAGTACTTC. Translation gives CASSKGQGFYEQYF.

In its sample, this clone was seen once. The V and J genes are TRBV4-2 and TRBJ2-7; TRBD1 agrees at 8 bases. Unmatched junction bases numbered 6, after V lost 2 bases and J lost 3 bases. This CDR3 comprises 15 residues. Germline lookup yields CDR1 LGHNA and CDR2 YNFKEQ. CDR3 bases: TGTGCCAGCAGCCAAACAGGGGGTTTCATCTACGAGCAGTACTTC. This encodes CASSQTGGFIYEQYF.

The chain recombines TRBV10-3 with TRBJ2-7; 10 positions match TRBD1. V was clipped by 3 bases and J by 4 bases; unmatched bases: 3. CDR1 is ENHRY, CDR2 SYGVKD, per germline. The CDR3 runs to 14 residues. The CDR3 here is CAISESGQGYEQYF. CDR3 nucleotide sequence: TGTGCCATCAGTGAATCGGGACAGGGGTACGAGCAGTACTTC.

This clone was counted once. The chain links TRBV30 to TRBJ2-3; D unresolved. Trimming took 0 bases from V and 6 from J, leaving 10 bases between them. The germline gives CDR1 GTSNPN, CDR2 SVGIG (reference sequence). The CDR3 consists of 13 residues. CDR3 region: CAWSVIGYDTQYF. The CDR3 region has the DNA TGTGCCTGGAGTGTGATAGGGTACGATACGCAGTATTTT.

The chain joins TRBV27 to TRBJ2-2; 7 bases match TRBD2. The CDR3 loop spans 16 amino acids. The germline V gene has CDR1 MNHEY and CDR2 SMNVEV (reference sequence). With 5 bases clipped from V and 1 base from J, the junction kept 7 bases outside the gene matches. This CDR3 reads CASSPLASGNTGELFF. CDR3 in DNA: TGTGCCAGCAGTCCCCTGGCTAGCGGGAACACCGGGGAGCTGTTTTTT.

This rearrangement joins TRBV6-5 to TRBJ2-5, with TRBD2 matching over 7 bases. Germline V CDR1 and CDR2: MNHEY, SVGAGI. J gave up 1 base and V 0 bases, and 5 bases lay outside the gene matches. This CDR3 spans 16 amino acids. The CDR3 protein is CASSYSIAGVQETQYF. The DNA of the CDR3 is TGTGCCAGCAGTTACTCGATTGCGGGGGTCCAAGAGACCCAGTACTTC.

The chain links TRBV13 to TRBJ2-7; D is ambiguous. The ends were cut back, 0 bases at V and 3 bases at J, with 3 bases in the middle. The CDR3 covers 12 residues. Germline loops: CDR1 PRHDT, CDR2 FYEKMQ (reference sequence). The CDR3: CASSLGVYEQYF. CDR3 in DNA: TGTGCCAGCAGCTTAGGGGTCTACGAGCAGTACTTC.

A note on this clone: The sample contains more than one DNA sequence encoding this CDR3. J is TRBJ2-7 and V is TRBV7-9; no firm D call. CDR1 and CDR2 (germline): SEHNR, FQNEAQ (reference sequence). The CDR3 runs to 12 residues. With 6 bases removed from V and 2 bases from J, the gap between germline ends came to 8 bases. The CDR3 region has the DNA TGTGCCAGCAGACAAGGTACCTACGAGCAGTACTTC. Its translation is CASRQGTYEQYF.

A few counts support this clone. Other DNA sequences within the sample encode an identical CDR3. The chain combines TRBV4-3 with TRBJ2-5; 11 nucleotides agree with TRBD2. The CDR3 extends over 15 amino acids. Germline lookup yields CDR1 LGHNA and CDR2 YSLEER. V lost 4 bases, J lost 3 bases, and 4 bases stayed unmatched. Here the CDR3 reads CASSRLLAGEETQYF. CDR3 coding DNA: TGCGCCAGCAGCCGCCTACTAGCGGGGGAAGAGACCCAGTACTTC.

The chain employs TRBV5-6 and TRBJ2-7; TRBD1 agrees at 9 bases. The V gene's germline CDR1 is SGHDT and CDR2 YYEEEE. This CDR3 has 15 amino acids. V lost 4 bases and J lost 4; bases outside the gene matches: 9. The CDR3 DNA reads as TGTGCCAGCAGCGGGGACGGACAGGGGAGTTACGAGCAGTACTTC. This gives the protein CASSGDGQGSYEQYF.

The chain uses TRBV5-4 and TRBJ2-5; 7 positions match TRBD1. CDR1 is SGHNT and CDR2 is YYREEE in the germline V gene (reference sequence). The CDR3 has 15 amino acids. The J segment lost 4 bases and the V segment lost 3 bases, leaving 9 bases of the junction unmatched. DNA for the CDR3: TGTGCCAGCAGCTATCGACAGGGACCTGGAGAGACCCAGTACTTC. It translates to CASSYRQGPGETQYF.

This chain connects TRBV15 to TRBJ2-1, with 10 bases fitting TRBD2. CDR1 is LNHNV and CDR2 is YYDKDF in the germline V gene (reference sequence). The V gene end was trimmed by 6 bases and the J gene end by 8 bases; junction bases not matched to a gene: 10. This CDR3 is built from 15 residues. The CDR3 region has the DNA TGTGCCACCAGTCGAGGTAGCGGGGGGCTCCATGAGCAGTTCTTC. Translation: CATSRGSGGLHEQFF.